These T cell receptor beta chains were read from a single sample in a study of blood T cell repertoires in COVID-19. Data came from immunoSEQ multiplex PCR; TCRdb stores just in-frame clones and leaves some out. The sample lists about 100,000 clones, 91% occurring once. The sample consisted of peripheral blood. All receptors come from a man in his fifties with active COVID-19. Both conserved end residues are part of each CDR3.

v_call: TRBV6-2/TRBV6-3; j_call: TRBJ1-5; cdr3_aa: CASSYSSRGQPQHF
v_call: TRBV6-5; j_call: TRBJ1-1; cdr3_aa: CASNGVGTEAFF
v_call: TRBV6-5; j_call: TRBJ1-2; cdr3_aa: CASSYRGGYTF
v_call: TRBV9; j_call: TRBJ2-5; cdr3_aa: CASSPSGGVGETQYF
v_call: TRBV9; j_call: TRBJ2-1; cdr3_aa: CASSARSGGKFF
v_call: TRBV6-5; j_call: TRBJ2-7; cdr3_aa: CASTPGQGHYEQYF
v_call: TRBV19; j_call: TRBJ1-5; cdr3_aa: CASSRTGGWGQPQHF
v_call: TRBV6-5; j_call: TRBJ1-1; cdr3_aa: CASRARVTEAFF
v_call: TRBV18; j_call: TRBJ2-2; cdr3_aa: CASSPPGQGGNTGELFF
v_call: TRBV15; j_call: TRBJ2-3; cdr3_aa: CATSLGAGWADTQYF
v_call: TRBV4-1; j_call: TRBJ2-7; cdr3_aa: CASSQVRGGATYEQYF
v_call: TRBV12-3/TRBV12-4; j_call: TRBJ2-1; cdr3_aa: CASSLGHEQFF
v_call: TRBV2; j_call: TRBJ1-5; cdr3_aa: CASVRHKNQPQHF
v_call: TRBV4-1; j_call: TRBJ2-1; cdr3_aa: CASSRGLDEQFF
v_call: TRBV24-1; j_call: TRBJ2-2; cdr3_aa: CATSPPIGLGADTGELFF
v_call: TRBV2; j_call: TRBJ2-3; cdr3_aa: CASSDQQGARDTQYF
v_call: TRBV5-8; j_call: TRBJ1-1; cdr3_aa: CASSLAVTYTEAFF
v_call: TRBV3-1/TRBV3-2; j_call: TRBJ2-2; cdr3_aa: CASALGGARTGELFF
v_call: TRBV9; j_call: TRBJ2-3; cdr3_aa: CASSVGRGALTDTQYF
v_call: TRBV27; j_call: TRBJ1-3; cdr3_aa: CASSLTGTGGNTIYF
v_call: TRBV10-3; j_call: TRBJ2-5; cdr3_aa: CAISSGTSGSGETQYF
v_call: TRBV6-2/TRBV6-3; j_call: TRBJ2-7; cdr3_aa: CASSPPGGAYEQYF
v_call: TRBV19; j_call: TRBJ1-5; cdr3_aa: CASSRGESNQPQHF
v_call: TRBV11-2; j_call: TRBJ2-5; cdr3_aa: CASSLDRGRETQYF
v_call: TRBV20-1; j_call: TRBJ2-2; cdr3_aa: CSASFASGLNTGELFF
v_call: TRBV3-1/TRBV3-2; j_call: TRBJ2-2; cdr3_aa: CASSHSDYTGELFF
v_call: TRBV7-9; j_call: TRBJ2-1; cdr3_aa: CASGRTSGEQFF
v_call: TRBV9; j_call: TRBJ1-2; cdr3_aa: CASSLPGQGYGYTF
v_call: TRBV5-1; j_call: TRBJ2-5; cdr3_aa: CASRTGRQETQYF
v_call: TRBV24-1; j_call: TRBJ2-3; cdr3_aa: CATSAGRGRTDTQYF
v_call: TRBV6-5; j_call: TRBJ1-6; cdr3_aa: CASLWGQSYNSPLHF
v_call: TRBV28; j_call: TRBJ1-4; cdr3_aa: CASSLTGGAEKLFF
v_call: TRBV9; j_call: TRBJ2-3; cdr3_aa: CASSVAPPGTDTQYF
v_call: TRBV2; j_call: TRBJ1-1; cdr3_aa: CASSGRGRIEAFF
v_call: TRBV6-5; j_call: TRBJ1-6; cdr3_aa: CASSSYNSPLHF
v_call: TRBV28; j_call: TRBJ1-4; cdr3_aa: CASSLYTVATNEKLFF
v_call: TRBV9; j_call: TRBJ2-5; cdr3_aa: CASSPYRDRETQYF